The next 24 T cell receptor beta chains were all read from a single sample in a study of blood T cell repertoires in COVID-19. Sequencing used immunoSEQ multiplex PCR; TCRdb keeps in-frame clones, though not all of them. This sample has fewer than 200,000 clones, with roughly 87% found just once. Sequencing was performed on peripheral blood. These receptor sequences come from a woman between 45 and 60 years old with acute or convalescent COVID-19.

The rearrangement joins TRBV5-1 to TRBJ2-7, with TRBD2 matching over 13 bases. CDR3 length: 15 residues. V shed 3 bases, J shed 7 bases, and the junction held 7 bases outside the gene matches. CDR1 SGHRS and CDR2 YFSETQ come from the germline V gene. This CDR3 is CASSWGTSGAQEQYF. The CDR3 nucleotides read TGCGCCAGCAGCTGGGGGACTAGCGGGGCCCAGGAGCAGTACTTC.

In nucleotides, the CDR3 is TGTGCCAGCAGCGAAGGTGGGCGTATCGCGGGTACTGAAGCTTTCTTT. It encodes CASSEGGRIAGTEAFF. The chain recombines TRBV28 with TRBJ1-1, with no clear D. V lost 6 bases, J lost 5 bases, and 22 bases lay in between. Germline assignment: CDR1 MDHEN and CDR2 SYDVKM. CDR3 length: 16 residues.

The chain is built from TRBV30 and TRBJ2-7; 8 bases align to TRBD2. This CDR3 region has 15 residues. The ends lost 0 bases at V and 2 bases at J; junction bases unmatched: 6. Per the germline V gene, CDR1 is GTSNPN and CDR2 is SVGIG (reference sequence). The chain's CDR3 is CAWSVPSGLAYEQYF. The DNA of the CDR3 is TGTGCCTGGAGTGTCCCTAGCGGGCTCGCCTACGAGCAGTACTTC.

The genes are TRBV4-3 and TRBJ2-2; 7 bases agree with TRBD2. Germline loops: CDR1 LGHNA, CDR2 YSLEER. V dropped 0 bases and J dropped 5; count of bases not matched to a gene: 6. The CDR3 spans 16 residues. The CDR3 spells CASSQDVWGGTGELFF. The CDR3 DNA is TGCGCCAGCAGCCAAGATGTGTGGGGGGGGACCGGGGAGCTGTTTTTT.

The gene calls are TRBV10-2 and TRBJ2-3; 10 bases match TRBD1. CDR1 is WSHSY, CDR2 SAAADI, per germline. CDR3 length: 16 residues. V lost 4 bases, J lost 1 base, and 5 bases stayed unmatched. The CDR3: CASSGQGAGGTDTQYF. CDR3 bases: TGCGCCAGCAGTGGACAGGGGGCCGGTGGCACAGATACGCAGTATTTT.

V gene TRBV11-2 combines with J gene TRBJ2-7; 8 nucleotides match TRBD2. The germline V gene encodes CDR1 SGHAT and CDR2 FQNNGV. J lost 2 bases, V lost 6 bases, and 9 bases had no gene match. The CDR3 covers 15 residues. The DNA of the CDR3 is TGTGCCAGCAGTCGTTCGGGAGGGACCGCCTACGAGCAGTACTTC. This encodes CASSRSGGTAYEQYF.

The CDR3 is CASSEWGQGGSYQETQYF. As DNA, the CDR3 is TGTGCCAGCAGTGAATGGGGACAGGGGGGGTCGTACCAAGAGACCCAGTACTTC. The V gene is TRBV25-1, the J gene TRBJ2-5; 11 nucleotides agree with TRBD1. Germline CDR1 reads MGHDK; CDR2 reads SYGVNS. The CDR3 is 18 amino acids. With V trimmed by 1 base and J by 0 bases, 7 bases remained unmatched.

This clone has only a few counts. The gene calls are TRBV12-3 or TRBV12-4 and TRBJ2-7; 9 bases align to TRBD1. The CDR3 contains 13 residues. After removal of 5 bases from V and 5 bases from J, the junction contained 4 bases not matched to a gene. The CDR3 sequence is CASSTGQGHEQYF. CDR3 nucleotides: TGTGCCAGCAGTACGGGACAGGGTCACGAGCAGTACTTC.

The rearrangement links TRBV16 to TRBJ1-6; 7 nucleotides line up with TRBD1. The length of the CDR3 is 18 residues. Germline values: CDR1 KGHSY, CDR2 FQNENV. With V trimmed by 0 bases and J by 5 bases, 10 bases remained unmatched. DNA for the CDR3: TGTGCCAGCAGCCAATCGACCCCCGGGACAGCAAATAATTCACCCCTCCACTTT. This gives the protein CASSQSTPGTANNSPLHF.

The V call is TRBV11-3, the J call TRBJ1-3; D remains unclear. The CDR3 totals 13 residues. Trimming removed 5 bases at V and 0 bases at J, with 5 bases between. Per germline, CDR1 SGHNT and CDR2 YENEEA. CDR3 in amino acids: CASSPTSGNTIYF. The CDR3, as DNA: TGTGCCAGCAGCCCTACCTCTGGAAACACCATATATTTT.

The V gene is TRBV6-2 or TRBV6-3, the J gene TRBJ1-2; 7 bases line up with TRBD1. CDR3 length: 13 residues. Trimming cost V 6 bases and J 4 bases; bases outside gene matches: 5. Germline V gives CDR1 MNHEY, CDR2 SVGEGT. This chain's CDR3 is CASSTGQSYGYTF. As DNA, the CDR3 is TGTGCCAGCAGCACGGGACAGAGCTATGGCTACACCTTC.

In its sample, this clone was seen once. V gene TRBV7-2 combines with J gene TRBJ2-4, with TRBD2 matching 7 bases. J was trimmed by 8 bases and V by 6 bases; bases with no gene match: 19. The CDR3 covers 17 residues. Germline loops: CDR1 SGHTA, CDR2 FQGNSA. CDR3 bases: TGTGCCAGCAGTCCCACCTGGAATGGCGGGAGCCTCGACATTCAGTACTTC. This translates into CASSPTWNGGSLDIQYF.

V and J are TRBV18 and TRBJ1-5; 10 bases are shared with TRBD1. CDR1 and CDR2 (germline): KGHSH, LQKENI. Losses at the gene ends were 0 bases for V and 5 bases for J; bases not matched to a gene: 4. The CDR3 covers 16 residues. DNA of the CDR3: TGTGCCAGCTCACCACCTCCGGGACAGGGGTATCAGCCCCAGCATTTT. It codes for CASSPPPGQGYQPQHF. The full variable domain, with the rest looked up from reference TRBV18 and TRBJ1-5, is NAGVMQNPRHLVRRRGQEARLRCSPMKGHSHVYWYRQLPEEGLKFMVYLQKENIIDESGMPKERFSAEFPKEGPSILRIQQVVRGDSAAYFCASSPPPGQGYQPQHFGDGTRLSIL.

The chain recombines TRBV10-2 with TRBJ1-6; possibly TRBD1 for D (6 bases). V dropped 4 bases and J dropped 7 bases, with 11 bases sitting between them. This CDR3 is 14 amino acids long. CDR1 and CDR2 (germline): WSHSY, SAAADI. CDR3 sequence (DNA): TGCGCCAGCAGTGGCTACAGGGAAAATTCACCCCTCCACTTT. It specifies CASSGYRENSPLHF.

V is TRBV4-3 and J is TRBJ2-7; a weak D match, TRBD2 (5 bases). V was shortened by 1 base and J by 0 bases, with 10 bases between the two germline ends. Germline values: CDR1 LGHNA, CDR2 YSLEER. The CDR3 has 15 residues. The CDR3 protein is CASSQADSHSYEQYF. CDR3 DNA sequence: TGCGCCAGCAGCCAAGCGGACTCTCACTCCTACGAGCAGTACTTC.

The rearrangement uses TRBV19 and TRBJ1-1; perhaps TRBD1 as D (5 bases). This CDR3 is 14 amino acids long. Germline V lookup: CDR1 LNHDA, CDR2 SQIVND (reference sequence). Between the trimmed V and J ends, which lost 7 bases and 4 bases, there was a span of 16 bases. The DNA for the CDR3 is TGTGCCAGTAACCCGGACGGGGGGGGCACTGAAGCTTTCTTT. It codes for CASNPDGGGTEAFF.

The chain recombines TRBV6-5 with TRBJ1-1; D remains ambiguous. The CDR3 length is 13 residues. V lost 2 bases, J lost 2 bases, and 6 bases lay in between. The germline V gene encodes CDR1 MNHEY and CDR2 SVGAGI. The CDR3 protein is CASSYAVNTEAFF. DNA of the CDR3: TGTGCCAGCAGTTACGCGGTTAACACTGAAGCTTTCTTT.

V is TRBV7-8 and J is TRBJ1-2, with D uncertain. The CDR3 length is 14 residues. Germline CDR1 reads SGHVS; CDR2 reads FQNEAQ. Trimming took off 2 bases at V and 4 bases at J, with 11 bases between the two ends. CDR3 amino acids: CASSLLTEVYGYTF. The CDR3 coding sequence is TGTGCCAGCAGCTTATTGACTGAAGTCTATGGCTACACCTTC.

V usage is TRBV3-1 (or the pseudogene TRBV3-2) and J usage is TRBJ1-2, with 10 positions matching TRBD1. The CDR3 totals 15 residues. The J segment lost 5 bases and the V segment lost 3 bases, leaving 6 bases of the junction unmatched. CDR1 LGHDT and CDR2 YNNKEL come from the germline V gene (reference sequence). This CDR3 is CASSHLDRGSYGYTF. The CDR3 nucleotides read TGTGCCAGCAGCCACCTGGACAGGGGGTCGTATGGCTACACCTTC.

The chain carries TRBV19 and TRBJ1-1; TRBD1 is a possible D gene (6 bases). Trimming took 7 bases from V and 11 from J, leaving 14 bases between them. CDR3 size: 11 residues. CDR1 and CDR2 (germline): LNHDA, SQIVND (reference sequence). CDR3 amino acids: CASMTQGAAFF. The CDR3 DNA reads TGTGCCAGTATGACACAGGGAGCGGCTTTCTTT.

V gene TRBV5-1 combines with J gene TRBJ2-3; 15 bases align to TRBD2. Germline-derived CDR1 and CDR2 are SGHRS and YFSETQ. Trimming removed 2 bases from V and 5 bases from J; junction bases left unmatched: 6. The CDR3 length is 17 residues. CDR3 DNA sequence: TGCGCCAGCAGCTTTGGACTAGCGGGAGGGCCGGGAGATACGCAGTATTTT. Its translation is CASSFGLAGGPGDTQYF.

This chain uses TRBV29-1 with TRBJ2-5, with D possibly TRBD2 on 6 matching bases. The CDR3 is 14 residues long. Germline assignment: CDR1 SQVTM and CDR2 ANQGSEA. Trimming pared 1 base from V and 0 bases from J, leaving 9 bases between. CDR3 in DNA: TGCAGCGTTGAAGGCGGGGAGAACCAAGAGACCCAGTACTTC. Amino acid sequence: CSVEGGENQETQYF.

J is TRBJ1-2 and V is TRBV9; no clear D gene. The V gene lost 7 bases and the J gene lost 1 base, with 11 bases spanning the gap. The CDR3 runs to 13 residues. Per germline, CDR1 SGDLS and CDR2 YYNGEE. The CDR3 loop is CASAQEGNYGYTF. The CDR3 DNA reads as TGTGCCAGCGCCCAGGAGGGTAACTATGGCTACACCTTC.

This clone has only one observation. J is TRBJ1-5 and V is TRBV5-3, with D possibly matching TRBD1 (6 bases). TRBV5-3 is treated as an ORF (open reading frame) with a function not yet certain. Trimming took 0 bases from V and 0 from J, leaving 13 bases between them. This CDR3 is built from 17 residues. The CDR3, as DNA: TGTGCCAGAAGCTTGGGACAGTCGGGACATAGCAATCAGCCCCAGCATTTT. Translating gives CARSLGQSGHSNQPQHF.